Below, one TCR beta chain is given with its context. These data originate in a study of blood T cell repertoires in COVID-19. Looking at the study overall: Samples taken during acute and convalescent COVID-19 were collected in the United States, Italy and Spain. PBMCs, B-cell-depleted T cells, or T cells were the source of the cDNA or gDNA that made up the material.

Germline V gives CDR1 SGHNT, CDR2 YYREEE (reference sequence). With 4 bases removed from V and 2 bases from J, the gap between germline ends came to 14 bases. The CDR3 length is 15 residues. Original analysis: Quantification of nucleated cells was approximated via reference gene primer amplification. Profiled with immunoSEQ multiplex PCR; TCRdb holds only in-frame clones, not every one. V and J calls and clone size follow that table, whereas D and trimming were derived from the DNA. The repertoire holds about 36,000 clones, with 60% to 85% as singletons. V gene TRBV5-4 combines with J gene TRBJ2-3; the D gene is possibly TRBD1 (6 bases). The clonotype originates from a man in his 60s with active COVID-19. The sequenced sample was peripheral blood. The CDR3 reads CASSSSTGNTDTQYF. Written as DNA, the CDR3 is TGTGCCAGCAGCAGTTCGACAGGTAACACAGATACGCAGTATTTT.